These T cell receptor beta chains were read from a single sample in a study of identical twins. TCRdb re-analysed the 5' RACE reads in MiXCR, keeping a single row per CDR3 protein. This sample carries about 520,000 distinct CDR3 sequences, approximately 22% of them seen once, and the ten largest clones take around 0.91%. These same data were also listed under a study on T cells expressing NK-cell markers.

Source material: CD4+ T cells sorted from blood. These receptors were collected from a woman younger than 30 in good health. Both conserved end residues are part of each CDR3. The order of the fields is D gene, clone size, V gene, J gene, CDR3 DNA, CDR3 protein. A D gene is named only where the DNA matches it firmly. The listing skips clone size in some rows; elsewhere it reads once, few, many or a size class.

>NA|few|TRBV5-1|TRBJ2-1
TGCGCCAGCAGCCGCCCAGGGGACTCCTACAATGAGCAGTTCTTC
CASSRPGDSYNEQFF
>TRBD2|once|TRBV7-9|TRBJ2-1
TGTGCCAGCAGCTTAGAGGGCGGGAGGGGCTACAATGAGCAGTTCTTC
CASSLEGGRGYNEQFF
>NA|few|TRBV9|TRBJ2-5
TGTGCCAGCAGCCTTTCGATGGGTAGGATGGAGACCCAGTACTTC
CASSLSMGRMETQYF
>TRBD1|NA|TRBV7-8|TRBJ2-1
TGTGCCAGCGGACAACAGGGGCGGCCCCAGTTCTTC
CASGQQGRPQFF
>NA|NA|TRBV5-1|TRBJ2-3
TGCGCCAGCAGCGAATGGGGAAAGGATACGCAGTATTTT
CASSEWGKDTQYF
>NA|NA|TRBV5-1|TRBJ2-1
TGCGCCAGCAGCCCCGACTGGTACAATGAGCAGTTCTTC
CASSPDWYNEQFF
>NA|many|TRBV19|TRBJ1-5
TGTGCCAGTAGCCAGAATCAGCCCCAGCATTTT
CASSQNQPQHF
>NA|NA|TRBV4-2|TRBJ2-5
TGTGCCAGCAGCCAAGGATCTAGCGCCCAAGAGACCCAGTACTTC
CASSQGSSAQETQYF
>NA|few|TRBV13|TRBJ1-4
TGTGCCAGCAGCTTATACCCAGGGACGGGAGATAATGAAAAACTGTTTTTT
CASSLYPGTGDNEKLFF
>NA|few|TRBV7-9|TRBJ2-1
TGTGCCAGCAGCTTAATGCTAGCGCTCAATGAGCAGTTCTTC
CASSLMLALNEQFF
>TRBD1|many|TRBV20-1|TRBJ1-1
TGCAGTGCTCAGCGGGGACAGGGTTCCCCTGAAGCTTTCTTT
CSAQRGQGSPEAFF
>NA|few|TRBV12-3/TRBV12-4|TRBJ2-5
TGTGCCAGCAGTTTGACCGGCCACAGGGAGACCCAGTACTTC
CASSLTGHRETQYF
>TRBD2|NA|TRBV28|TRBJ2-7
TGTGCCAATTCCCCTAGCGGATACTCCTACGAGCAGTACTTC
CANSPSGYSYEQYF
>NA|NA|TRBV5-1|TRBJ2-1
TGCGCCACCAAACCCCGGCTGGGAGATGAGCAGTTCTTC
CATKPRLGDEQFF
>TRBD2|NA|TRBV4-2|TRBJ2-5
TGTGCCAGCAGCCAAGGGGGACTAGTTGGTCAGGGGACCCAGTACTTC
CASSQGGLVGQGTQYF
>NA|few|TRBV12-3/TRBV12-4|TRBJ2-7
TGTGCCAGCAGTTTTCTCCGGGGGAGCTCCTACGAGCAGTACTTC
CASSFLRGSSYEQYF
>NA|few|TRBV10-3|TRBJ2-5
TGTGCCATCAGTGTTAGTCGAAGGTCGCAAGAGACCCAGTACTTC
CAISVSRRSQETQYF
>TRBD1|few|TRBV20-1|TRBJ2-7
TGCAGTGCTAGCCCGGACAGGGCCTACGAGCAGTACTTC
CSASPDRAYEQYF
>NA|few|TRBV7-9|TRBJ1-1
TGTGCCAGCAGCTTAGCGACACAGGACGCTTTCTTT
CASSLATQDAFF
>NA|NA|TRBV2|TRBJ1-1
TGTGCCAGCAGTGGTCAATACACTGAAGCTTTCTTT
CASSGQYTEAFF
>NA|NA|TRBV5-1|TRBJ2-7
TGCGCCAGCAGCTGGGGCAGTAGTCCCTACGAGCAGTACTTC
CASSWGSSPYEQYF
>NA|many|TRBV29-1|TRBJ2-1
TGCAGCGTTGAAAAGGGGGTTGGGAATGAGCAGTTCTTC
CSVEKGVGNEQFF
>NA|many|TRBV20-1|TRBJ2-3
TGCAGTGCTAGAGATGTTCGGGGAGATACGCAGTATTTT
CSARDVRGDTQYF
>TRBD1|few|TRBV11-2|TRBJ2-7
TGTGCCAGCAGCTTCGTAGGACAGGGGAGCTACGAGCAGTACTTC
CASSFVGQGSYEQYF
>NA|NA|TRBV2|TRBJ1-1
TGTGCCAGCAGTGAACGGGTGGAGGCTTTCTTT
CASSERVEAFF
>TRBD2|NA|TRBV7-8|TRBJ2-3
TGTGCCAGCAGCAAACGACTAGCGGGGGCAGATACGCAGTATTTT
CASSKRLAGADTQYF
>TRBD2|NA|TRBV18|TRBJ2-1
TGTGCCAGCCCGGCTCCGGGACTACTCTACAATGAGCAGTTCTTC
CASPAPGLLYNEQFF
>NA|few|TRBV6-5|TRBJ1-6
TGTGCCAGCAGTTACTCGGGGGGATCCCATTCACCCCTCCACTTT
CASSYSGGSHSPLHF
>NA|NA|TRBV2|TRBJ2-5
TGTGCCGCGAGGGGTGGGGAGAGGCCCGAGACCCAGTACTTC
CAARGGERPETQYF
>NA|many|TRBV20-1|TRBJ2-2
TGCAGTGCTAGGGGGGGCGGGGAGCTGTTTTTT
CSARGGGELFF
>TRBD2|NA|TRBV5-6|TRBJ2-5
TGTGCCAGCAGCAGAGCGGGACTCCAAGAGACCCAGTACTTC
CASSRAGLQETQYF
>NA|few|TRBV7-9|TRBJ2-1
TGTGCCAGCATGGGTGATGGCAATGAGCAGTTCTTC
CASMGDGNEQFF
>NA|NA|TRBV7-2|TRBJ1-1
TGTGCCAGCAGCGCGCATACGGGGAGGACGACTGAAGCTTTCTTT
CASSAHTGRTTEAFF
>TRBD1|NA|TRBV2|TRBJ1-1
TGTGCCAGCAGTGGGGACAGAGAAACTGAAGCTTTCTTT
CASSGDRETEAFF
>NA|many|TRBV5-1|TRBJ2-7
TGCGCCAGCAGCTTGCAGGGCTCCTACGAGCAGTACTTC
CASSLQGSYEQYF
>NA|NA|TRBV3-1|TRBJ2-3
TGTGCCAGCAGCCAAGATGCCACGCTCACAGATACGCAGTATTTT
CASSQDATLTDTQYF
>NA|NA|TRBV5-1|TRBJ2-2
TGCGCCAGCAAGGTGGAGACAGCTAACACCGGGGAGCTGTTTTTT
CASKVETANTGELFF
>NA|many|TRBV29-1|TRBJ1-1
TGCAGCGTTGTGTGGCGGCTGAACACTGAAGCTTTCTTT
CSVVWRLNTEAFF
>NA|NA|TRBV12-3/TRBV12-4|TRBJ2-5
TGTGCCAGCAGCCTCCATTTTACCCAGTACTTC
CASSLHFTQYF
>NA|NA|TRBV10-3|TRBJ2-5
TGTGCCATCTCCGGGATCGAAGAGACCCAGTACTTC
CAISGIEETQYF
>NA|NA|TRBV20-1|TRBJ2-3
TGCAGTGCTAATGTAGGGGGGAGGGCCGGAGATACGCAGTATTTT
CSANVGGRAGDTQYF
>TRBD2|NA|TRBV20-1|TRBJ2-2
TGCAGTGCTAGATCGGGGACTACGAACACCGGGGAGCTGTTTTTT
CSARSGTTNTGELFF
>NA|NA|TRBV5-1|TRBJ2-5
TGCGCCAGCAGCTTGGAGCCAGGGGCTAGGGAGACCCAGTACTTC
CASSLEPGARETQYF
>NA|NA|TRBV6-5|TRBJ2-1
TGTGCCACCTCAGTGGGGTCTGAGCAGTTCTTC
CATSVGSEQFF
>NA|few|TRBV24-1|TRBJ2-5
TGTGCCACCAGTCCTGGAGGATTTCAAGAGACCCAGTACTTC
CATSPGGFQETQYF
>TRBD2|many|TRBV6-1|TRBJ2-1
TGTGCCAGCAGTGAAAAGCGGGAGCTCACGCAGTTCTTC
CASSEKRELTQFF
>NA|NA|TRBV5-1|TRBJ2-7
TGCGCCAGCGTGGACAGCTCCTACGAGCAGTACTTC
CASVDSSYEQYF
>NA|few|TRBV7-2|TRBJ2-7
TGTGCCAGCAGCCCGAGACAGCTTACCTACGAGCAGTACTTC
CASSPRQLTYEQYF